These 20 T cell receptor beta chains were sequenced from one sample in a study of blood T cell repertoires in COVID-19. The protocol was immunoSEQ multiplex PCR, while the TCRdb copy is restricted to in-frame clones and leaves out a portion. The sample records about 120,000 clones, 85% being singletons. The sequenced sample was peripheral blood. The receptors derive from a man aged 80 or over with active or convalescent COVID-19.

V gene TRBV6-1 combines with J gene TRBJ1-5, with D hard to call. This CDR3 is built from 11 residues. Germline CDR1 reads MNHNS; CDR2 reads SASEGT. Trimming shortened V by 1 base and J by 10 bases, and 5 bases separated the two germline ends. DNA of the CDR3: TGTGCCAGCAGTGAAGAACATCCCCAGCATTTT. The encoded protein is CASSEEHPQHF.

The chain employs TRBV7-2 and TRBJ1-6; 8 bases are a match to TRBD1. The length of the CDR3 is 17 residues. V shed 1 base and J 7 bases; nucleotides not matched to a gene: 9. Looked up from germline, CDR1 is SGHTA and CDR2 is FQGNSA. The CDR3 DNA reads TGTGCCAGCAGCTTAGTGGCGACAGGGGTTGGAAATTCACCCCTCCACTTT. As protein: CASSLVATGVGNSPLHF.

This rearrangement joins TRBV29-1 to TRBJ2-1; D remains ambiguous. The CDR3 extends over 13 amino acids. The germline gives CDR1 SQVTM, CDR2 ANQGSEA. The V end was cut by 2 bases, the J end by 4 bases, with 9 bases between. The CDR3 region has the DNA TGCAGCGTTGAATGGTCCAGTTACAATGAGCAGTTCTTC. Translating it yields CSVEWSSYNEQFF.

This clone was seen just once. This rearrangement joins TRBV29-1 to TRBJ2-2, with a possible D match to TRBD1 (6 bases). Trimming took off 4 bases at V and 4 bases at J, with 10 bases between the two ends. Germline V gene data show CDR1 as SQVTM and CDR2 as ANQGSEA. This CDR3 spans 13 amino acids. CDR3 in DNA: TGCAGCGTTGCCGGGACAATCACCGGGGAGCTGTTTTTT. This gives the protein CSVAGTITGELFF.

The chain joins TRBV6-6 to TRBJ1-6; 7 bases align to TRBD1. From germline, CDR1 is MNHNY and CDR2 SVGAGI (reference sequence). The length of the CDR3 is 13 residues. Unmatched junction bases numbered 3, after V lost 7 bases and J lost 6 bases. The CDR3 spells CASKPGGNSPLHF. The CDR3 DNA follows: TGTGCCAGCAAGCCAGGGGGTAATTCACCCCTCCACTTT.

CDR3 residues: CATEETGTALNQPQHF. In DNA, the CDR3 is TGTGCCACCGAAGAGACCGGGACAGCTCTAAATCAGCCCCAGCATTTT. The chain recombines TRBV24-1 with TRBJ1-5; 7 bases map to TRBD1. The CDR3 sequence is 16 residues long. Germline lookup yields CDR1 KGHDR and CDR2 SFDVKD. V lost 9 bases, J lost 4 bases, and 14 bases stayed unmatched.

As DNA, the CDR3 is TGTGCCAGCAGCTTATACAGAGATTTTCACACAGATACGCAGTATTTT. Its protein is CASSLYRDFHTDTQYF. The chain carries TRBV3-1 (or the pseudogene TRBV3-2) and TRBJ2-3, with D hard to call. The germline V and J ends were trimmed by 5 bases and 2 bases, with 17 bases remaining between them. The CDR3 runs to 16 residues. Germline CDR1 and CDR2: LGHDT and YNNKEL (reference sequence).

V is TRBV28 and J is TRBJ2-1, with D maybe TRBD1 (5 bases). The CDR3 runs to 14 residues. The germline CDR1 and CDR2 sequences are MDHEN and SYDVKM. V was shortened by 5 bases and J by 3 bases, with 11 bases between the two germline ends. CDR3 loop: CASSPLDSYNEQFF. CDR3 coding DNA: TGTGCCAGCAGTCCTCTCGACAGCTACAATGAGCAGTTCTTC.

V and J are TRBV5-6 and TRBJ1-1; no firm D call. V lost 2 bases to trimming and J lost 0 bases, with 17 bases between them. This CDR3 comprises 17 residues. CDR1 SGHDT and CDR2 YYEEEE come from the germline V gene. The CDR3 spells CASSFIFLREVNTEAFF. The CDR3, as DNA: TGTGCCAGCAGCTTTATCTTTTTAAGGGAGGTGAACACTGAAGCTTTCTTT. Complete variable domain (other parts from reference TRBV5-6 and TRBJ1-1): DAGVTQSPTHLIKTRGQQVTLRCSPKSGHDTVSWYQQALGQGPQFIFQYYEEEERQRGNFPDRFSGHQFPNYSSELNVNALLLGDSALYLCASSFIFLREVNTEAFFGQGTRLTVV.

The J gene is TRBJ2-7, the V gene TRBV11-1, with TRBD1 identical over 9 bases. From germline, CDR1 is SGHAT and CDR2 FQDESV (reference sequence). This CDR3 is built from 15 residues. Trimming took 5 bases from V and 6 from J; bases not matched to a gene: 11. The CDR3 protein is CASSPSFRTGVEQYF. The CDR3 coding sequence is TGTGCCAGCAGCCCCAGTTTTCGGACAGGGGTCGAGCAGTACTTC. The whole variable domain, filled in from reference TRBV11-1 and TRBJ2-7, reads EAEVAQSPRYKITEKSQAVAFWCDPISGHATLYWYRQILGQGPELLVQFQDESVVDDSQLPKDRFSAERLKGVDSTLKIQPAELGDSAMYLCASSPSFRTGVEQYFGPGTRLTVT.

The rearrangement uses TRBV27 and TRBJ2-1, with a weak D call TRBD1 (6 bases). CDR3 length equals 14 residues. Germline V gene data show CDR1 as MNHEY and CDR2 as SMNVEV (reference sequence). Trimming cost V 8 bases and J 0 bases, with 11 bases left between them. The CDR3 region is CASGTKSSYNEQFF. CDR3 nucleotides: TGTGCCAGCGGGACAAAAAGCTCCTACAATGAGCAGTTCTTC.

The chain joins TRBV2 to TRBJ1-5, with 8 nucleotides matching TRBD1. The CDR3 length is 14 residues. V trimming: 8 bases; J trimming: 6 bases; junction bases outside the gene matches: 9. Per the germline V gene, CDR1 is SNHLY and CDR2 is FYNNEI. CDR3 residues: CASADRVGRQPQHF. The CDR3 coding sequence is TGTGCCAGCGCGGACAGGGTGGGCCGTCAGCCCCAGCATTTT.

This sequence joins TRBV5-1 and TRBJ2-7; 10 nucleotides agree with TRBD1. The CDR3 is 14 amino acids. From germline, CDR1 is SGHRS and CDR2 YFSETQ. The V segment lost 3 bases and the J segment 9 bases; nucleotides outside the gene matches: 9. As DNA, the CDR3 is TGCGCCAGCAGCTCCGGGACAGGGGAGTGGGTGCAGTACTTC. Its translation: CASSSGTGEWVQYF.

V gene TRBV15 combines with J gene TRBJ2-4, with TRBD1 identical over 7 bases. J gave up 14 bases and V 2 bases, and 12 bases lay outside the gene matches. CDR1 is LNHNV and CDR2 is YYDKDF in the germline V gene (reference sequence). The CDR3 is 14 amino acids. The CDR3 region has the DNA TGTGCCACCAGCAGATCTAGACAGGGCTCCATGAAGTACTTC. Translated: CATSRSRQGSMKYF.

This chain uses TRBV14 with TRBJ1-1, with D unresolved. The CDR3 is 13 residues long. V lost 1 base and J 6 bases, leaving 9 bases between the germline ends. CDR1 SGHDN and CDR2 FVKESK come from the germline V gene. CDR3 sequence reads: CASSQGRVSEAFF. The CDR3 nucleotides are TGTGCCAGCAGCCAAGGGAGGGTCTCTGAAGCTTTCTTT.

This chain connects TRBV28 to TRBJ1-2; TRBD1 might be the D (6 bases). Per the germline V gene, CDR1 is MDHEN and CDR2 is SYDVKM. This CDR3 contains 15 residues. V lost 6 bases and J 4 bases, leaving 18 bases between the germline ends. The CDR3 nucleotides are TGTGCCAGCAGCCTTGGGACACGAGTTTTCTATGGCTACACCTTC. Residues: CASSLGTRVFYGYTF.

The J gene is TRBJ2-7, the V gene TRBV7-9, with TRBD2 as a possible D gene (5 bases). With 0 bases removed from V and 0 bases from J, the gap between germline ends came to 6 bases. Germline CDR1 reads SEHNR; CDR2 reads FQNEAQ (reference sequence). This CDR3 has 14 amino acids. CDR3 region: CASSLAGSSYEQYF. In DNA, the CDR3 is TGTGCCAGCAGCTTAGCTGGGAGCTCCTACGAGCAGTACTTC.

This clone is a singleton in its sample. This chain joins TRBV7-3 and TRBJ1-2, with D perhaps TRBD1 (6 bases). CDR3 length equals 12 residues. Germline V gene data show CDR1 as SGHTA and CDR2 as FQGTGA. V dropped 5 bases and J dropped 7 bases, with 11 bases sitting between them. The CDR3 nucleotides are TGTGCCAGCAGCCCAGACAGGCGTGGCTACACCTTC. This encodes CASSPDRRGYTF.

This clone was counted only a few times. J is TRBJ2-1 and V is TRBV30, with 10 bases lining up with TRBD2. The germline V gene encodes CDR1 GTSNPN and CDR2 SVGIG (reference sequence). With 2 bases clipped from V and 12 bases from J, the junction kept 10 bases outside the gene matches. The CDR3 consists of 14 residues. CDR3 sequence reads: CAWSSSGRVGGQFF. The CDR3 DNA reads TGTGCCTGGAGTTCTAGCGGGAGAGTGGGTGGGCAGTTCTTC.

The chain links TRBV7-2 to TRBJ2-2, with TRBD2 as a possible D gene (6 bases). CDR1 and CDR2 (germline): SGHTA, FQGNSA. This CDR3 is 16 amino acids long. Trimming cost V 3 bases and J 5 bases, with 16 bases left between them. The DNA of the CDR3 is TGTGCCAGCAGCTTGAATAGCGGAGGGATTACCGGGGAGCTGTTTTTT. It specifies CASSLNSGGITGELFF. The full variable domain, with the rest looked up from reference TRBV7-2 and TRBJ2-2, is GAGVSQSPSNKVTEKGKDVELRCDPISGHTALYWYRQSLGQGLEFLIYFQGNSAPDKSGLPSDRFSAERTGGSVSTLTIQRTQQEDSAVYLCASSLNSGGITGELFFGEGSRLTVL.